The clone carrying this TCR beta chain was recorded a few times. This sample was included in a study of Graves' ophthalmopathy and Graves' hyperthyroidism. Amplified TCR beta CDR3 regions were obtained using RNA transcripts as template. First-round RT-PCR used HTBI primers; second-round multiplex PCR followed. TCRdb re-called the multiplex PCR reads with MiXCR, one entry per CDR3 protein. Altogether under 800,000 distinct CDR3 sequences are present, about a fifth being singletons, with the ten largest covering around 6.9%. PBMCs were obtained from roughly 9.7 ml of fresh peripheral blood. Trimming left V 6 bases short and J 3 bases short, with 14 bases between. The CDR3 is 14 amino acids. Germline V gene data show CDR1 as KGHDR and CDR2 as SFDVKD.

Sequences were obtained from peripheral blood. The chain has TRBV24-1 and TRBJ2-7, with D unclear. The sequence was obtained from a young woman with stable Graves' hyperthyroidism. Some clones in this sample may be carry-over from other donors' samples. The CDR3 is CATSMKSRDYEQYF. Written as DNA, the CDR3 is TGTGCCACCAGTATGAAATCAAGAGACTACGAGCAGTACTTC.